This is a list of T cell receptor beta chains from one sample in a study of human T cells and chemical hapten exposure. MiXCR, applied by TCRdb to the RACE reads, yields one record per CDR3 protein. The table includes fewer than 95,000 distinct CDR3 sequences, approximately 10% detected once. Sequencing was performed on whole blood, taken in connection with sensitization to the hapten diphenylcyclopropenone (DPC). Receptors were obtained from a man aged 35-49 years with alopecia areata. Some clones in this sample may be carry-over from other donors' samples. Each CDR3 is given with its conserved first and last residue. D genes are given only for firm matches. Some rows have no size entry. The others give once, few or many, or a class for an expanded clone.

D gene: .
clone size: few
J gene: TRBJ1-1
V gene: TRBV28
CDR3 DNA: TGTGCCAGCAGCCTCTTAAGGGCCTATGAAGCTTTCTTT
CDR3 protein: CASSLLRAYEAFF

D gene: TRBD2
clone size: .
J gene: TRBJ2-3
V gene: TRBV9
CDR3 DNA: TGTGCCAGCAGCGTAGGGGGGACTAGCGGGACAGATACGCAGTATTTT
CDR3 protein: CASSVGGTSGTDTQYF

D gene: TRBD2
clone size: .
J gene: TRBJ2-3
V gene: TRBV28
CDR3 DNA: TGTGCCAGCAGTCCACCTAAGCGGGACTACACAGATACGCAGTATTTT
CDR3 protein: CASSPPKRDYTDTQYF

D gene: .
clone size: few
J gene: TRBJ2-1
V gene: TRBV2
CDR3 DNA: TGTGCCAGCAGTGAAGCGGGTAGCCCCGAGGGCAATGAGCAGTTCTTC
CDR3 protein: CASSEAGSPEGNEQFF

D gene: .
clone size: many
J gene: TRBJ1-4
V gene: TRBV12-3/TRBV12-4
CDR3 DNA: TGTGCCAGCAGTTTTTTTGGGGCGTTTAATGAAAAACTGTTTTTT
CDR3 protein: CASSFFGAFNEKLFF

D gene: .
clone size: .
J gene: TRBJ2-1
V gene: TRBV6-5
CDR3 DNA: TGTGCCAGCAGTTACTCGAAACCCTCGACTTTGAGCGGCAACTACAATGAGCAGTTCTTC
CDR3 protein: CASSYSKPSTLSGNYNEQFF

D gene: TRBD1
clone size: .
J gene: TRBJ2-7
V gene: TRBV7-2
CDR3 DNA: TGTGCCAGCAGCCTGGAACAGGGGTCCTACGAGCAGTACTTC
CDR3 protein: CASSLEQGSYEQYF

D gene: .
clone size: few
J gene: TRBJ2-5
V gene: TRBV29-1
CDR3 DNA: TGCAGCGTTGAAACGGCAGCCCTCTCCCAAGAGACCCAGTACTTC
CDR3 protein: CSVETAALSQETQYF

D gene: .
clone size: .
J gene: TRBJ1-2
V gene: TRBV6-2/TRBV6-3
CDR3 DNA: TGTGCCAGCAGTTACTCAGGTCACTTGAGGGTCTATGGCTACACCTTC
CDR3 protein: CASSYSGHLRVYGYTF

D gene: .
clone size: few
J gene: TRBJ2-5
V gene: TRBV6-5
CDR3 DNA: TGTGCCAGCAAAGTACACCCCCGCATTGGGACCCAGTACTTC
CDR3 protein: CASKVHPRIGTQYF

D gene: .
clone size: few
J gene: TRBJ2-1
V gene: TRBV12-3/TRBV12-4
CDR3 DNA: TGTGCCAGCAGCAGGACAGCGAATGAGCAGTTCTTC
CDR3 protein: CASSRTANEQFF

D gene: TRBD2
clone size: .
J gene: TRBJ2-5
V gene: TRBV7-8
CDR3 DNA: TGTGCCAGCAGCTTAACGGGTAGCGGGATTATAGAGACCCAGTACTTC
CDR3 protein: CASSLTGSGIIETQYF

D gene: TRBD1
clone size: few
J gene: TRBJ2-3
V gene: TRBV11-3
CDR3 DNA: TGTGCCAGCAGCTACCGGGACAGCCAGGCAGATACGCAGTATTTT
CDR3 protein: CASSYRDSQADTQYF

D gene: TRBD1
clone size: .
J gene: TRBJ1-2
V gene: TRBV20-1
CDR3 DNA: TGCAGTGCTAGGGGAGACAGGGTTCAGGTGGATGGCTACACCTTC
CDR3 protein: CSARGDRVQVDGYTF

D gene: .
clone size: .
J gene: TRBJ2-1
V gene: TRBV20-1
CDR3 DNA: TGCAGTGCTCGAGGGACGGGACTGGCGAGGGGTGAGCAGTTCTTC
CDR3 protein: CSARGTGLARGEQFF

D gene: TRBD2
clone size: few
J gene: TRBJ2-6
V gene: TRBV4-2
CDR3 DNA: TGTGCCAGCAGCCAACCGACCCGGGGGGAGGGGGCCAACGTCCTGACTTTC
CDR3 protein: CASSQPTRGEGANVLTF

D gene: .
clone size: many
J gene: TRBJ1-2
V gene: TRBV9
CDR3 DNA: TGTGCCAGCAGCGTGGACCCAACTAACTATGGCTACACCTTC
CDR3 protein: CASSVDPTNYGYTF

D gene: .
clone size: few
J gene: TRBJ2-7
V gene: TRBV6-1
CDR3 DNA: TGTGCCAGCAGCATCGGACAGTTTACTAGCTCCTACGAGCAGTACTTC
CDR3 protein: CASSIGQFTSSYEQYF

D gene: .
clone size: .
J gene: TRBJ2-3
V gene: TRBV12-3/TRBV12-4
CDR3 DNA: TGTGCCAGCAGTTTGGAGCCGGGATCCCCTTCAGATACGCAGTATTTT
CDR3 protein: CASSLEPGSPSDTQYF

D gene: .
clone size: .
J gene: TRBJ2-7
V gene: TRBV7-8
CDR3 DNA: TGTGCCACCCTCATCGGGGGAAAAGCCTACGAGCAGTACTTC
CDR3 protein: CATLIGGKAYEQYF

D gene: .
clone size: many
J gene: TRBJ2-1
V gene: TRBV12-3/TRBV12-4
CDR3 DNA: TGTGCCAGCAGGCAGAGCGGAGAGGGACCTTACAATGAGCAGTTCTTC
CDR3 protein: CASRQSGEGPYNEQFF

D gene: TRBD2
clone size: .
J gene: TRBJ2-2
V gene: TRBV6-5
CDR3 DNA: TGTGCCAGCAGTTACGAAAGACTAGCGGGAGCCGGGGAGCTGTTTTTT
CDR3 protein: CASSYERLAGAGELFF

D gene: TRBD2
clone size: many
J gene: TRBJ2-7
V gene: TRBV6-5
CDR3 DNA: TGTGCCAGTGGGGGGGGGTTTCCGGGATACGAGCAGTACTTC
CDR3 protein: CASGGGFPGYEQYF

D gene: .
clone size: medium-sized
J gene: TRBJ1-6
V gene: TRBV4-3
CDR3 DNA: TGCGCCAGCAGCCCACAAAGACAGGACCATTTAACACCCCTCCACTTT
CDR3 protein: CASSPQRQDHLTPLHF

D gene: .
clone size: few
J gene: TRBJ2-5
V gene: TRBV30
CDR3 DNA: TGTGCCTGGACTTTGGGAGGACAGACCCAGTACTTC
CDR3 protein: CAWTLGGQTQYF

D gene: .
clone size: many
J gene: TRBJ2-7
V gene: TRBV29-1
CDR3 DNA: TGCAGCGTTGAGACGTTTGGGCCTACATTTCGATCCTACGAGCAGTACTTC
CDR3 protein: CSVETFGPTFRSYEQYF

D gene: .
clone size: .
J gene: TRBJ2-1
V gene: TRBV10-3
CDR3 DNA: TGTGCCATTATGGGGGATCGGTCCTACAATGAGCAGTTCTTC
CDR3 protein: CAIMGDRSYNEQFF

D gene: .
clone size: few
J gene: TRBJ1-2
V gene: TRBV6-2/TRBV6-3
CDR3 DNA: TGTGCCAGCAGTTACGTAGGACTCACCTATGGCTACACCTTC
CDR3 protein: CASSYVGLTYGYTF

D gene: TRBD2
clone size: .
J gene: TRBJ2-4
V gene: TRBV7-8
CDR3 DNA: TGTGCCAGCAGCTTACGGCGGGAGGGCAAAAACATTCAGTACTTC
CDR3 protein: CASSLRREGKNIQYF

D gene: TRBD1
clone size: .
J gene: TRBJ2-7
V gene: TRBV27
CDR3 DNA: TGTGCCAGCAGTTTGGTGGGACAGGGTAGGCCACCGGGATACGAGCAGTACTTC
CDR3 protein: CASSLVGQGRPPGYEQYF

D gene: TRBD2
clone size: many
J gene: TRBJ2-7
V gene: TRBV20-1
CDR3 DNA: TGCAGTGCTAGTGTAGCGGGGGTCTACGAGCAGTACTTC
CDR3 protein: CSASVAGVYEQYF

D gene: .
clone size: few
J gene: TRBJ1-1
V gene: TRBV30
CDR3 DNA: TGTGCCTGGAGCCTGAACACTGAAGCTTTCTTT
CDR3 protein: CAWSLNTEAFF

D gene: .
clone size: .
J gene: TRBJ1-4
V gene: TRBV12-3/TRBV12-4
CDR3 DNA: TGTGCCAGCAGTCCCGGGACCGTTAATGAAAAACTGTTTTTT
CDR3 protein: CASSPGTVNEKLFF

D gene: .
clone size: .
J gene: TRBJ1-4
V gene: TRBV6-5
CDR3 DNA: TGTGCCAGCTCACCAGAGACAACTAATGAAAAACTGTTTTTT
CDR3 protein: CASSPETTNEKLFF

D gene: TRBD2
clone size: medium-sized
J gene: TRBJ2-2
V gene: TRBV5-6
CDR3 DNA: TGTGCCAGCGGGGACGCGGGAGGGCCGATCGGGGAGCTGTTTTTT
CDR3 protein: CASGDAGGPIGELFF

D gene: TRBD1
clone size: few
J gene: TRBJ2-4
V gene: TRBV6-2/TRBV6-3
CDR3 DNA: TGTGCCAGCAGTTACTCTCAATGGACAGGGAGGTACATTCAGTACTTC
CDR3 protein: CASSYSQWTGRYIQYF

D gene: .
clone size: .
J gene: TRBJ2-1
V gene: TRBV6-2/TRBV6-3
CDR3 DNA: TGTGCCAGCAGTTACGATGGGGTCGGGGAGCAGTTCTTC
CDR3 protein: CASSYDGVGEQFF

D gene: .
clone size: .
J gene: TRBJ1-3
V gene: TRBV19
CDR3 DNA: TGTGCCAGTAGTCGCGGGGGTCCTGGAAACACCATATATTTT
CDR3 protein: CASSRGGPGNTIYF

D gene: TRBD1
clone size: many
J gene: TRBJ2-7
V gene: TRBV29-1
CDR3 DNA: TGCAGCGTTCAGGGACAGGGGTTAAGCGAGCAGTACTTC
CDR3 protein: CSVQGQGLSEQYF

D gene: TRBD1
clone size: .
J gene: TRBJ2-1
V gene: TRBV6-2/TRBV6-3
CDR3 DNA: TGTGCCAGCAGTGGGGGACAGGGCTCCTACAATGAGCAGTTCTTC
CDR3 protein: CASSGGQGSYNEQFF

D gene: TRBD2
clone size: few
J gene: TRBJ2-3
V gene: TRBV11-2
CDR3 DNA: TGTGCCAGCAGCTTAGTAGTAGCGGGATGGCCAGATACGCAGTATTTT
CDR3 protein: CASSLVVAGWPDTQYF

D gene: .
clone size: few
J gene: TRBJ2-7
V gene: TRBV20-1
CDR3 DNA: TGCAGTGCTAGTTCCCTTCTCGGCTACGAGCAGTACTTC
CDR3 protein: CSASSLLGYEQYF

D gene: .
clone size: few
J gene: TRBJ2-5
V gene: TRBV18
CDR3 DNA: TGTGCCAGCTCACCCCTGCGGGGCCAAGAGACCCAGTACTTC
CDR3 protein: CASSPLRGQETQYF

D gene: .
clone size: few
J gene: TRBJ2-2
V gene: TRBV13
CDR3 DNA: TGTGCCAGCAGCTTCCCACCGGGACTTACTAACACCGGGGAGCTGTTTTTT
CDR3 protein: CASSFPPGLTNTGELFF

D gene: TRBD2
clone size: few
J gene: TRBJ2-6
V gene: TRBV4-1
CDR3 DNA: TGCGCCAGCAGCCAATACGCGGGAGTAACCGGGGCCAACGTCCTGACTTTC
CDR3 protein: CASSQYAGVTGANVLTF

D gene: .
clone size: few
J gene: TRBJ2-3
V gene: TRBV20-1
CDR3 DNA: TGCAGTGCTGAGGGGAGCACAGATACGCAGTATTTT
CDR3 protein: CSAEGSTDTQYF

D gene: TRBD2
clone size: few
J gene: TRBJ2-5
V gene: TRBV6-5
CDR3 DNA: TGTTCGTCGGGGGGACAAGAGACCCAGTACTTC
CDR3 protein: CSSGGQETQYF

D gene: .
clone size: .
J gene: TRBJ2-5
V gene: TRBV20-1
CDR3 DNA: TGCAGTGCTAGGGGAGCCATTCAAGAGACCCAGTACTTC
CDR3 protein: CSARGAIQETQYF

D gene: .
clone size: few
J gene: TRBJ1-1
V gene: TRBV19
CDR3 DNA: TGTGCCAGTAGTATTTATCCAGGGGACGTCCTCGGGGCTGAAGCTTTCTTT
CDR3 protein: CASSIYPGDVLGAEAFF

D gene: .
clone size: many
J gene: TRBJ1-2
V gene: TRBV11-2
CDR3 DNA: TGTGCCAGCAGCTTAGTGGTCAGGAACTATGGCTACACCTTC
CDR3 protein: CASSLVVRNYGYTF

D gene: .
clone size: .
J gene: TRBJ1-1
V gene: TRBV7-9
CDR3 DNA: TGTGCCAGCAGCACCCTAGTCCGCGCCGGAGCTTTCTTT
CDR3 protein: CASSTLVRAGAFF

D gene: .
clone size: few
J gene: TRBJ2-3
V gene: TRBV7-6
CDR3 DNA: TGTGCCAGCAGCCCCACTAAGCCAGACACAGATACGCAGTATTTT
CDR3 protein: CASSPTKPDTDTQYF

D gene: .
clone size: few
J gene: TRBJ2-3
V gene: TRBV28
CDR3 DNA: TGTGCCAGCAGTTATCCGGACGGTACAGATACGCAGTATTTT
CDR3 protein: CASSYPDGTDTQYF